One and the same sample provided the 15 T cell receptor beta chains below, sequenced in a study of identical twins (TCRdb year 2016). The library was prepared using 5' RACE. Sequencing used an Illumina HiSeq 2000. The public reads were reanalyzed by TCRdb: fastp trimming at Q25, MiXCR alignment, in-frame beta chains only. Entries are consolidated by CDR3 protein sequence, retaining the most common genes and DNA. For this sample the table gives about 890,000 distinct CDR3 sequences, of which 10% to 15% were detected only once. The ten most abundant clones make up about 1.5% of the sample. These data were also reused for a study on yellow fever vaccine responses in identical twins.

The sequenced sample was PBMCs. The source of these receptors is a woman in her late teens or twenties in good health.

Ten or more counts support this clonotype. The chain couples TRBV21-1 to TRBJ2-3; the D segment call TRBD1 is taken from the table without a DNA check. TRBV21-1 is annotated as a pseudogene. The length of the CDR3 is 14 residues. CDR3 DNA: TGTGCCAGCAGCAAAGACGGGACCCGGGATACGCAGTATTTT. As protein: CASSKDGTRDTQYF.

This clonotype was seen at least ten times. The chain links TRBV11-2 to TRBJ2-3; D ambiguous. Per the germline V gene, CDR1 is SGHAT and CDR2 is FQNNGV. CDR3 length equals 12 residues. V was cut by 4 bases and J by 10 bases, with 12 bases left in between. The CDR3 region is CASSSWGDSQYF. CDR3 DNA sequence: TGTGCCAGCAGCTCGTGGGGTGACTCGCAGTATTTT. The full variable domain, completed using reference TRBV11-2 and TRBJ2-3, is EAGVAQSPRYKIIEKRQSVAFWCNPISGHATLYWYQQILGQGPKLLIQFQNNGVVDDSQLPKDRFSAERLKGVDSTLKIQPAKLEDSAVYLCASSSWGDSQYFGPGTRLTVL.

The chain has TRBV18 and TRBJ1-2, with D unresolved. Trimming removed 2 bases from V and 4 bases from J, with 14 bases in between. The CDR3 has 15 amino acids. The germline V gene has CDR1 KGHSH and CDR2 LQKENI. The CDR3 sequence: CASSPGIQEIYGYTF. The DNA of the CDR3 is TGTGCCAGCTCACCAGGGATTCAGGAGATCTATGGCTACACCTTC. Variable domain in full (rest from reference TRBV18 and TRBJ1-2): NAGVMQNPRHLVRRRGQEARLRCSPMKGHSHVYWYRQLPEEGLKFMVYLQKENIIDESGMPKERFSAEFPKEGPSILRIQQVVRGDSAAYFCASSPGIQEIYGYTFGSGTRLTVV.

The chain is built from TRBV5-5 and TRBJ1-1; TRBD1 is a possible D gene (5 bases). Germline V CDR1 and CDR2: SGHKS, YYEKEE (reference sequence). The CDR3 consists of 15 residues. V lost 2 bases and J lost 0, with 11 bases in between. CDR3 in amino acids: CASSLPGPLNTEAFF. The DNA for the CDR3 is TGTGCCAGCAGCTTACCGGGACCGCTGAACACTGAAGCTTTCTTT.

CDR3 coding DNA: TGTGCCAGCAGTTTGTGGCAGGGGGTTAAAACCGGGGAGCTGTTTTTT. Protein: CASSLWQGVKTGELFF. The rearrangement uses TRBV27 and TRBJ2-2; 7 bases line up with TRBD1. The V gene's germline CDR1 is MNHEY and CDR2 SMNVEV (reference sequence). The length of the CDR3 is 16 residues. After removal of 3 bases from V and 5 bases from J, the junction contained 9 bases not matched to a gene.

This clonotype has a handful of counts. The CDR3 protein is CASGSPTGKNTEAFF. CDR3 in DNA: TGTGCTAGTGGTTCCCCGACAGGCAAGAACACTGAAGCTTTCTTT. J is TRBJ1-1 and V is TRBV12-5; perhaps TRBD1 as D (6 bases). V was clipped by 4 bases and J by 1 base, with 13 bases between them. The CDR3 length is 15 residues. Germline CDR1 LGHNT, CDR2 FRNRAP. Full variable domain (remainder filled in from reference TRBV12-5 and TRBJ1-1): DARVTQTPRHKVTEMGQEVTMRCQPILGHNTVFWYRQTMMQGLELLAYFRNRAPLDDSGMPKDRFSAEMPDATLATLKIQPSEPRDSAVYFCASGSPTGKNTEAFFGQGTRLTVV.

This sequence joins TRBV24-1 and TRBJ2-1, with 11 bases matching TRBD2. CDR1 is KGHDR and CDR2 is SFDVKD in the germline V gene. The V segment lost 4 bases and the J segment 5 bases; nucleotides outside the gene matches: 3. The length of the CDR3 is 15 residues. CDR3 in DNA: TGTGCCACCAGTGACATAGCGGGGGGGAACAATGAGCAGTTCTTC. Translating it yields CATSDIAGGNNEQFF.

The chain has TRBV7-3 and TRBJ2-2; perhaps TRBD2 as D (5 bases). V lost 2 bases and J 0 bases, leaving 13 bases between the germline ends. This CDR3 comprises 17 residues. CDR1 and CDR2 (germline): SGHTA, FQGTGA. Here the CDR3 reads CASSLGSAGTNTGELFF. For the CDR3, the DNA is TGTGCCAGCAGCTTAGGCTCTGCGGGTACGAACACCGGGGAGCTGTTTTTT.

V is TRBV14 and J is TRBJ2-2; perhaps TRBD1 as D (5 bases). With 5 bases removed from V and 1 base from J, the gap between germline ends came to 11 bases. This CDR3 is built from 15 residues. Germline-derived CDR1 and CDR2 are SGHDN and FVKESK. The CDR3 DNA follows: TGTGCCAGCAGCAACTTCGGACAGAACACCGGGGAGCTGTTTTTT. Its protein is CASSNFGQNTGELFF.

This clonotype was seen ten or more times. V gene TRBV5-1 combines with J gene TRBJ2-3, with D perhaps matching TRBD1 (6 bases). Per the germline V gene, CDR1 is SGHRS and CDR2 is YFSETQ. The germline V and J ends were trimmed by 0 bases and 1 base, with 9 bases remaining between them. The CDR3 consists of 15 residues. CDR3 sequence: CASSLEDSRTDTQYF. The CDR3 DNA sequence: TGCGCCAGCAGCTTGGAGGACAGCCGCACAGATACGCAGTATTTT.

A few counts support this clonotype. The V gene is TRBV5-6, the J gene TRBJ1-5, with D perhaps matching TRBD1 (5 bases). In germline, CDR1 is SGHDT, CDR2 YYEEEE. The CDR3 runs 16 residues. The V end was cut by 4 bases, the J end by 0 bases, with 14 bases between. The CDR3 DNA reads TGTGCCAGCAGCAAACTGACAGAATATAGCAATCAGCCCCAGCATTTT. It codes for CASSKLTEYSNQPQHF. The variable domain in full, completed from reference TRBV5-6 and TRBJ1-5, reads DAGVTQSPTHLIKTRGQQVTLRCSPKSGHDTVSWYQQALGQGPQFIFQYYEEEERQRGNFPDRFSGHQFPNYSSELNVNALLLGDSALYLCASSKLTEYSNQPQHFGDGTRLSIL.

The sample holds many counts of this clonotype. This rearrangement joins TRBV12-3 or TRBV12-4 to TRBJ2-7; the D gene is possibly TRBD2 (6 bases). V gave up 5 bases and J gave up 4 bases, with 12 bases separating them. The CDR3 loop spans 13 amino acids. DNA for the CDR3: TGTGCCAGCAGTCCCACGGGAGCTTACGAGCAGTACTTC. Its translation is CASSPTGAYEQYF.

J is TRBJ2-7 and V is TRBV12-3 or TRBV12-4, with unresolved D. The CDR3 contains 14 residues. V was pared by 2 bases and J by 1 base, with 9 bases between. Here the CDR3 reads CASSLSEVSYEQYF. For the CDR3, the DNA is TGTGCCAGCAGTTTATCTGAAGTTTCCTACGAGCAGTACTTC.

The CDR3 spells CASSPRGWASGSSSDTQYF. The DNA for the CDR3 is TGCGCCAGCAGCCCCCGTGGCTGGGCTAGCGGGAGTAGCTCAGATACGCAGTATTTT. The genes are TRBV5-1 and TRBJ2-3; TRBD2 agrees at 10 bases. The germline V gene has CDR1 SGHRS and CDR2 YFSETQ. The CDR3 extends over 19 amino acids. With 4 bases clipped from V and 4 bases from J, the junction kept 18 bases outside the gene matches.

This clonotype showed up many times. The chain carries TRBV14 and TRBJ2-7, with D unclear. The CDR3 consists of 16 residues. Trimming left V 4 bases short and J 0 bases short, with 16 bases between. The germline CDR1 and CDR2 sequences are SGHDN and FVKESK. This CDR3 is CASSPQGRKRSYEQYF. CDR3 DNA sequence: TGTGCCAGCAGCCCCCAAGGTCGGAAACGCTCCTACGAGCAGTACTTC.